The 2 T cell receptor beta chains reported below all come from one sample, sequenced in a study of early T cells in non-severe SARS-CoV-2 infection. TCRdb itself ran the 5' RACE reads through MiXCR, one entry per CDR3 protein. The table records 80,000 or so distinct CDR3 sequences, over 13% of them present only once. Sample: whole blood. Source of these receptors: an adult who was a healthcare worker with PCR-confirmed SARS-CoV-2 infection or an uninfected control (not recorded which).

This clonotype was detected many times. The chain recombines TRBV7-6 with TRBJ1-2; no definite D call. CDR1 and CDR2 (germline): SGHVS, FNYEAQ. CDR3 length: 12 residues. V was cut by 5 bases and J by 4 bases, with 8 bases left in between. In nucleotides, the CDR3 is TGTGCCAGCAGCCCAGTAGGCTATGGCTACACCTTC. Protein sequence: CASSPVGYGYTF.

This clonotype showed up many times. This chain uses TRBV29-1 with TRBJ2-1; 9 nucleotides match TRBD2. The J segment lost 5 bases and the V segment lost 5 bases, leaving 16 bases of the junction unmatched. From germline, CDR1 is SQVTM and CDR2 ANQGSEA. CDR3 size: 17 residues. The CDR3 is CSVPTRFGLASDNEQFF. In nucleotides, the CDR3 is TGCAGCGTTCCGACCCGCTTCGGACTAGCGTCTGACAATGAGCAGTTCTTC.